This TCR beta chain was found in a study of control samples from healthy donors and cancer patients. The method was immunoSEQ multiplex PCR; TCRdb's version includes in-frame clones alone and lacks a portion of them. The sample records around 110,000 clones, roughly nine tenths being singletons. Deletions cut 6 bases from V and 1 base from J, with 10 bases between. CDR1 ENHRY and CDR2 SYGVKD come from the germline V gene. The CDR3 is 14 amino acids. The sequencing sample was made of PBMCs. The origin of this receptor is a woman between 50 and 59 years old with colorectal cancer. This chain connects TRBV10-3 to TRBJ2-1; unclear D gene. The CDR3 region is CAIRDPYSYNEQFF. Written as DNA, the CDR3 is TGTGCCATCAGAGACCCGTATTCCTACAATGAGCAGTTCTTC.